This entry lists 16 T cell receptor beta chains sequenced from one sample in a study of blood T cells in healthy people across ages. A second PCR of roughly 7 to 11 cycles used a sample-barcoded 5' primer and a J-beta primer mix. TCRdb processed the 5' RACE reads anew with MiXCR; each CDR3 protein has one entry. The sample yields about 1,500,000 distinct CDR3 sequences, about 43% seen once. Sample: blood. All receptors come from a woman in her late teens or twenties in good health.

The gene calls are TRBV7-6 and TRBJ2-4; D not certain. The J call may be faulty, since TRBJ2-7 better matches the DNA end. The CDR3 loop spans 18 amino acids. Per germline, CDR1 SGHVS and CDR2 FNYEAQ. CDR3 amino acids: CASSLTWPRQDPTYEQYF. CDR3 bases: TGTGCCAGCAGCTTAACTTGGCCGCGGCAGGACCCGACCTACGAGCAGTACTTC.

This clonotype occurred a few times. The rearrangement uses TRBV29-1 and TRBJ2-4; the match to TRBD2 covers 7 bases. The CDR3 has 17 residues. The ends lost 7 bases at V and 0 bases at J; junction bases unmatched: 15. CDR1 is SQVTM, CDR2 ANQGSEA, per germline. Here the CDR3 reads CSALTSITPLAKNIQYF. CDR3 in DNA: TGCAGCGCCTTGACTAGCATTACACCTTTAGCCAAAAACATTCAGTACTTC.

This clonotype was seen more than once but under ten times. The rearrangement joins TRBV20-1 to TRBJ2-7; maybe TRBD1 (5 bases). The length of the CDR3 is 15 residues. Germline loops: CDR1 DFQATT, CDR2 SNEGSKA (reference sequence). V was trimmed by 6 bases and J by 0 bases, leaving 18 bases between them. This CDR3 is CSAQPSQGLSYEQYF. The CDR3, as DNA: TGCAGTGCGCAACCTTCTCAGGGCCTCTCCTACGAGCAGTACTTC.

About this clonotype itself: Compared with germline, one end of the junction differs, possibly owing to a read error. This sequence joins TRBV6-1 and TRBJ1-2; D is undetermined. Germline V gene lookup returns CDR1 MNHNS and CDR2 SASEGT. The CDR3 has 13 residues. CDR3 protein: CASSEAVNYGHTF. The CDR3 DNA reads as TGTGCCAGCAGTGAAGCAGTTAACTATGGCCACACCTTC.

This chain connects TRBV9 to TRBJ2-3; D unclear. The V end lost 4 bases, the J end lost 6 bases, and 12 bases lay between the germline ends. The V gene's germline CDR1 is SGDLS and CDR2 YYNGEE. CDR3 length: 13 residues. The CDR3 protein is CASSPEIRDTQYF. CDR3 sequence (DNA): TGTGCCAGCAGCCCCGAGATCCGGGATACGCAGTATTTT.

This clonotype was seen a handful of times. V is TRBV12-3 or TRBV12-4 and J is TRBJ2-4; 8 bases match TRBD2. The DNA end lines up better with TRBJ2-7; the J call may be wrong. The CDR3 sequence is 15 residues long. CDR3: CASSGSGSPPYEQYF. CDR3 sequence (DNA): TGTGCCAGCAGTGGGAGCGGGAGCCCGCCCTACGAGCAGTACTTC.

This clonotype was counted many times. V usage is TRBV7-9 and J usage is TRBJ2-5, with D possibly being TRBD1 (6 bases). V was pared by 1 base and J by 2 bases, with 14 bases between. Per germline, CDR1 SEHNR and CDR2 FQNEAQ (reference sequence). The CDR3 is made up of 16 amino acids. The CDR3 DNA is TGTGCCAGCAGCTTAGTTCTATCGACAGGACAAGAGACCCAGTACTTC. Amino acid sequence: CASSLVLSTGQETQYF.

The CDR3 DNA follows: TGTGCCAGCAACTTGGCTAGCACAGATACGCAGTATTTT. Residues: CASNLASTDTQYF. J is TRBJ2-3 and V is TRBV7-9; D is unresolved. Trimming stripped 7 bases from V and 0 bases from J, with 8 bases between. Germline V CDR1 and CDR2: SEHNR, FQNEAQ (reference sequence). The CDR3 runs 13 residues.

This clonotype was seen more than once but under ten times. The chain couples TRBV5-1 to TRBJ2-5; unclear D gene. The length of the CDR3 is 12 residues. V lost 6 bases to trimming and J lost 0 bases, with 6 bases between them. Germline CDR1 SGHRS, CDR2 YFSETQ. CDR3 DNA: TGCGCCAGCACCCTCAACCAAGAGACCCAGTACTTC. This translates into CASTLNQETQYF.

The chain uses TRBV7-9 and TRBJ1-2; D uncertain. Germline values: CDR1 SEHNR, CDR2 FQNEAQ (reference sequence). With 7 bases removed from V and 5 bases from J, the gap between germline ends came to 14 bases. This CDR3 is built from 13 residues. The CDR3 region has the DNA TGTGCCAGCAACTGGGCAGGAGGTTATGGCTACACCTTC. As protein: CASNWAGGYGYTF.

This clonotype was observed a few times. The chain uses TRBV2 and TRBJ2-1; perhaps TRBD2 as D (6 bases). This CDR3 spans 14 amino acids. V lost 9 bases and J lost 9, with 21 bases in between. Germline lookup yields CDR1 SNHLY and CDR2 FYNNEI. For the CDR3, the DNA is TGTGCCAGTATCCGCGCATCACTAGCTGGTGAGCAGTTCTTC. Residues: CASIRASLAGEQFF.

The DNA for the CDR3 is TGTGCCAGCAGTTTGGCAGGGGCCCCTAACTATGGCTACACCTTC. This codes for CASSLAGAPNYGYTF. The chain uses TRBV12-3 or TRBV12-4 and TRBJ1-2, with D tentatively TRBD1 (6 bases). V dropped 3 bases and J dropped 0 bases, with 11 bases sitting between them. The CDR3 spans 15 residues.

V is TRBV20-1 and J is TRBJ1-1, with D maybe TRBD1 (5 bases). Germline CDR1 DFQATT, CDR2 SNEGSKA (reference sequence). Trimming cost V 8 bases and J 3 bases, with 13 bases left between them. There are 12 residues in the CDR3. The DNA for the CDR3 is TGCAGTCCCACAGGCGGATACACTGAAGCTTTCTTT. Translation: CSPTGGYTEAFF.

The chain joins TRBV7-3 to TRBJ2-1; D possibly uses TRBD1 or TRBD2 (5 bases each). The CDR3 extends over 16 amino acids. CDR1 and CDR2 from the germline V gene are SGHTA and FQGTGA. The V end lost 0 bases, the J end lost 7 bases, and 16 bases lay between the germline ends. The CDR3 sequence is CASSLTGGGGKNEQFF. The CDR3 DNA is TGTGCCAGCAGCTTAACTGGGGGTGGGGGAAAAAATGAGCAGTTCTTC. The full variable domain, in which reference TRBV7-3 and TRBJ2-1 provide the parts outside the CDR3, is GAGVSQTPSNKVTEKGKYVELRCDPISGHTALYWYRQSLGQGPEFLIYFQGTGAADDSGLPNDRFFAVRPEGSVSTLKIQRTERGDSAVYLCASSLTGGGGKNEQFFGPGTRLTVL.

The chain links TRBV4-1 to TRBJ2-3; 8 nucleotides match TRBD1. The junction had 11 bases not matched to a gene; V was cut back by 4 bases and J by 2 bases. This CDR3 contains 17 residues. Germline V lookup: CDR1 MGHRA, CDR2 YSYEKL. DNA of the CDR3: TGCGCCAGCAGCCTCCCCGGGACAGGCGTGAACACAGATACGCAGTATTTT. Translation gives CASSLPGTGVNTDTQYF.

The V call is TRBV6-4, the J call TRBJ2-1; no definite D call. The germline CDR1 and CDR2 sequences are MRHNA and SNTAGT. Trimming pared 4 bases from V and 9 bases from J, leaving 13 bases between. CDR3 length: 13 residues. The CDR3 DNA reads TGTGCCAGCAGTGGCACCGAGTCGGCTGAGCAGTTCTTC. Residues: CASSGTESAEQFF.